Following are 6 T cell receptor beta chains from one sample sequenced in a study of blood T cell repertoires in COVID-19 (TCRdb year 2020). The method behind the library was the immunoSEQ multiplex PCR assay. The table was pulled from immuneACCESS by TCRdb, which kept in-frame rearrangements only. Such tables lose some clones; where checked, under half of the loss comes from unresolved V genes, and the rest has no known cause. This sample gives some 110,000 clones in total; 70% to 80% of them show up just once. The ten largest make up about 2.5% of the sample. The sequencing sample was made of peripheral blood. These receptors came from a man between 50 and 59 years old with acute or convalescent COVID-19.

In this sample, this clone turned up a few times. The rearrangement links TRBV6-4 to TRBJ2-1; 9 nucleotides align to TRBD2. The CDR3 extends over 15 amino acids. The ends lost 2 bases at V and 8 bases at J; junction bases unmatched: 7. Germline-derived CDR1 and CDR2 are MRHNA and SNTAGT. The CDR3, as DNA: TGTGCCAGCAGTGACGGGGTAGCGGGAGTATATGAGCAGTTCTTC. Translating it yields CASSDGVAGVYEQFF.

The chain couples TRBV19 to TRBJ2-1; D is uncertain. The V gene lost 3 bases and the J gene lost 7 bases, with 4 bases spanning the gap. The CDR3 totals 11 residues. Germline CDR1 reads LNHDA; CDR2 reads SQIVND (reference sequence). CDR3 bases: TGTGCCAGTAGTATCGGGAATGAGCAGTTCTTC. It codes for CASSIGNEQFF.

The J gene is TRBJ2-3, the V gene TRBV5-1, with 8 bases aligning to TRBD1. J was trimmed by 3 bases and V by 1 base; bases with no gene match: 4. The germline CDR1 and CDR2 sequences are SGHRS and YFSETQ. The CDR3 runs 15 residues. CDR3 nucleotide sequence: TGCGCCAGCAGCTTGACGGACAGGGAAACAGATACGCAGTATTTT. Translation gives CASSLTDRETDTQYF.

This clone was picked up a small number of times. CDR3 loop: CASSLRLAIQETQYF. The CDR3 DNA reads as TGTGCCAGCAGTTTACGACTAGCGATACAAGAGACCCAGTACTTC. The rearrangement links TRBV27 to TRBJ2-5; the match to TRBD2 covers 8 bases. Looked up from germline, CDR1 is MNHEY and CDR2 is SMNVEV (reference sequence). V lost 2 bases to trimming and J lost 2 bases; unmatched junction nucleotides: 4. The CDR3 is 15 residues long.

The chain has TRBV6-6 and TRBJ1-1, with D maybe TRBD1 (5 bases). The CDR3 is 12 amino acids. Trimming pared 5 bases from V and 11 bases from J, leaving 15 bases between. Germline V gene lookup returns CDR1 MNHNY and CDR2 SVGAGI (reference sequence). CDR3 nucleotides: TGTGCCAGCAGTCAGCAGGGCTTTCTGGCTTTCTTT. Translation: CASSQQGFLAFF.

This clone appeared a few times. V usage is TRBV6-4 and J usage is TRBJ2-1, with 12 bases fitting TRBD2. Germline V gene data show CDR1 as MRHNA and CDR2 as SNTAGT. The CDR3 spans 15 residues. The ends lost 5 bases at V and 6 bases at J; junction bases unmatched: 5. The chain's CDR3 is CASSRLAGVSNEQFF. CDR3 DNA: TGTGCCAGCAGTCGACTAGCGGGAGTTTCCAATGAGCAGTTCTTC.